The 16 T cell receptor beta chains presented below share a single source sample, sequenced in a study of T cell responses to AZD1222 COVID-19 vaccine. Some clones are missing from TCRdb's copy, which holds only in-frame ones; the method was immunoSEQ multiplex PCR. The table records 150,000 to 200,000 clones, 90% of them present only once. The sample was peripheral blood, taken 28 days after the second AZD1222 dose. These receptors all come from an adult who received the AZD1222 COVID-19 vaccine.

The V and J genes are TRBV23-1 and TRBJ1-1; 7 nucleotides agree with TRBD1. TRBV23-1 is identified as an open reading frame with a role that is uncertain. J was trimmed by 1 base and V by 6 bases; bases with no gene match: 11. CDR3 length equals 16 residues. The DNA for the CDR3 is TGCGCCAGCAGCCCTGTCAAGGACAGGTCGAACACTGAAGCTTTCTTT. This sequence encodes CASSPVKDRSNTEAFF.

This sequence joins TRBV19 and TRBJ1-1, with D maybe TRBD1 (5 bases). The CDR3 extends over 17 amino acids. In germline, CDR1 is LNHDA, CDR2 SQIVND (reference sequence). Trimming stripped 1 base from V and 6 bases from J, with 21 bases between. This CDR3 reads CASSIGSAGNMISEAFF. CDR3 coding DNA: TGTGCCAGTAGTATAGGTTCGGCAGGGAATATGATCTCTGAAGCTTTCTTT.

V is TRBV7-9 and J is TRBJ2-7; either TRBD1 or TRBD2 may fit D (7 bases each). Trimming left V 4 bases short and J 5 bases short, with 12 bases between. Germline CDR1 and CDR2: SEHNR and FQNEAQ (reference sequence). The CDR3 is 13 amino acids. CDR3 sequence reads: CASSSTGRDEQYF. CDR3 sequence (DNA): TGTGCCAGCAGCTCGACAGGGAGGGACGAGCAGTACTTC.

The chain has TRBV9 and TRBJ1-2; 7 bases map to TRBD1. Germline V CDR1 and CDR2: SGDLS, YYNGEE. V trimming: 3 bases; J trimming: 6 bases; junction bases outside the gene matches: 5. The CDR3 consists of 13 residues. The CDR3 nucleotides read TGTGCCAGCAGCGGAACTCAGGGGGATGGCTACACCTTC. The encoded protein is CASSGTQGDGYTF.

This chain connects TRBV7-9 to TRBJ2-4, with TRBD2 as a possible D gene (6 bases). V was clipped by 11 bases and J by 0 bases, with 14 bases between them. The CDR3 spans 14 residues. Germline V gives CDR1 SEHNR, CDR2 FQNEAQ (reference sequence). The CDR3 DNA reads TGTGCCGTCGGGGGAGCACTAGCCAAAAACATTCAGTACTTC. This encodes CAVGGALAKNIQYF.

This chain joins TRBV6-5 and TRBJ2-7; D might be TRBD1 or TRBD2, each matching 6 bases. The CDR3 is made up of 15 amino acids. V was shortened by 6 bases and J by 0 bases, with 15 bases between the two germline ends. Germline V lookup: CDR1 MNHEY, CDR2 SVGAGI. The chain's CDR3 is CASSRGGTASYEQYF. The CDR3 DNA follows: TGTGCCAGCAGCCGAGGGGGGACGGCCTCCTACGAGCAGTACTTC.

The V and J genes are TRBV4-1 and TRBJ1-3; D is ambiguous. V was clipped by 0 bases and J by 0 bases, with 6 bases between them. This CDR3 comprises 15 residues. CDR1 is MGHRA, CDR2 YSYEKL, per germline. CDR3: CASSQETYSGNTIYF. The DNA of the CDR3 is TGCGCCAGCAGCCAAGAGACCTACTCTGGAAACACCATATATTTT.

The chain's CDR3 is CASSQRGAGGFYNEQFF. Here the CDR3 DNA reads TGTGCCAGCAGCCAACGGGGCGCGGGGGGGTTTTACAATGAGCAGTTCTTC. The rearrangement uses TRBV4-2 and TRBJ2-1; 9 bases are a match to TRBD2. The V segment lost 2 bases and the J segment 4 bases; nucleotides outside the gene matches: 9. The CDR3 extends over 17 amino acids. Germline-derived CDR1 and CDR2 are LGHNA and YNFKEQ.

The chain is built from TRBV7-9 and TRBJ2-7; D possibly corresponds to TRBD1 (5 bases). Trimming cost V 4 bases and J 3 bases, with 13 bases left between them. The CDR3 totals 14 residues. CDR1 and CDR2 from the germline V gene are SEHNR and FQNEAQ (reference sequence). CDR3: CASSSTTASYEQYF. CDR3 nucleotide sequence: TGTGCCAGCAGCTCGACGACAGCTAGCTACGAGCAGTACTTC.

The DNA for the CDR3 is TGCAGCGTTGTGTGGCAGGCCTATGGCTACACCTTC. Residues: CSVVWQAYGYTF. This rearrangement joins TRBV29-1 to TRBJ1-2; D remains ambiguous. Germline assignment: CDR1 SQVTM and CDR2 ANQGSEA. V was clipped by 4 bases and J by 4 bases, with 10 bases between them. The CDR3 has 12 residues.

V usage is TRBV2 and J usage is TRBJ2-3; D is uncertain. Germline V lookup: CDR1 SNHLY, CDR2 FYNNEI. This CDR3 comprises 13 residues. Trimming pared 4 bases from V and 4 bases from J, leaving 9 bases between. DNA for the CDR3: TGTGCCAGCAGTGTCAGGATCGCAGATACGCAGTATTTT. Its protein product is CASSVRIADTQYF.

V is TRBV28 and J is TRBJ2-7, with 13 bases aligning to TRBD2. Losses at the gene ends were 5 bases for V and 2 bases for J; bases not matched to a gene: 3. The CDR3 is 15 amino acids. Germline CDR1 MDHEN, CDR2 SYDVKM. The CDR3 DNA is TGTGCCAGCAGTCCCGGGACTAGCGGGACCTACGAGCAGTACTTC. This sequence encodes CASSPGTSGTYEQYF. Variable domain in full (rest from reference TRBV28 and TRBJ2-7): DVKVTQSSRYLVKRTGEKVFLECVQDMDHENMFWYRQDPGLGLRLIYFSYDVKMKEKGDIPEGYSVSREKKERFSLILESASTNQTSMYLCASSPGTSGTYEQYFGPGTRLTVT.

The J gene is TRBJ1-5, the V gene TRBV6-2 or TRBV6-3; 9 positions agree with TRBD1. J gave up 7 bases and V 2 bases, and 6 bases lay outside the gene matches. The CDR3 sequence is 15 residues long. Germline CDR1 is MNHEY and CDR2 is SVGEGT. CDR3 region: CASSYGGTGMQPQHF. The DNA for the CDR3 is TGTGCCAGCAGTTACGGAGGGACAGGGATGCAGCCCCAGCATTTT.

CDR3 residues: CASSITSNTGELFF. The CDR3 DNA reads TGTGCCAGTAGTATCACCAGCAACACCGGGGAGCTGTTTTTT. V is TRBV19 and J is TRBJ2-2; no clear D gene. Germline V CDR1 and CDR2: LNHDA, SQIVND (reference sequence). This CDR3 spans 14 amino acids. V dropped 3 bases and J dropped 2 bases, with 7 bases sitting between them.

CDR3 residues: CASSPRDIFEDEKLFF. In DNA, the CDR3 is TGTGCCAGCTCCCCCCGGGACATCTTTGAAGATGAAAAACTGTTTTTT. The V gene is TRBV18, the J gene TRBJ1-4; D is possibly TRBD1 (6 bases). The germline gives CDR1 KGHSH, CDR2 LQKENI. V gave up 6 bases and J gave up 6 bases, with 20 bases separating them. CDR3 size: 16 residues.

V and J are TRBV28 and TRBJ1-1; 10 positions agree with TRBD1. The length of the CDR3 is 15 residues. CDR1 and CDR2 (germline): MDHEN, SYDVKM. The junction had 13 bases not matched to a gene; V was cut back by 7 bases and J by 8 bases. The CDR3 DNA sequence: TGTGCCAGCACCTCAGGGGACAGGGGTGCGAAAGAAGCTTTCTTT. It is translated as CASTSGDRGAKEAFF.